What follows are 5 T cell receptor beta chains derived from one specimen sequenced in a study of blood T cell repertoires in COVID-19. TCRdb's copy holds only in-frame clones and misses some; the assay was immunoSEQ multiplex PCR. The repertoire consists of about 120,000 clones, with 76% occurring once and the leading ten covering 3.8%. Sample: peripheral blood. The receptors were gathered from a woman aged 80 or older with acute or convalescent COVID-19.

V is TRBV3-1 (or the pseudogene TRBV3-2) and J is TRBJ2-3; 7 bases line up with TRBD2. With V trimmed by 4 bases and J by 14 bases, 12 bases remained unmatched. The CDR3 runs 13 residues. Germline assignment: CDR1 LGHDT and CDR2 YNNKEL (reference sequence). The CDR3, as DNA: TGTGCCAGCAGCCCTTCCCTAGGCGGGGGTTCGTATTTT. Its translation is CASSPSLGGGSYF.

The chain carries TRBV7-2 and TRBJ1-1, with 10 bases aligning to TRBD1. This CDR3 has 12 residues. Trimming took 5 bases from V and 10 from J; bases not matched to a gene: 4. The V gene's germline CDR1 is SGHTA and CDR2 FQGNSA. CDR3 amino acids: CASSERTGGAFF. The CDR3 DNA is TGTGCCAGCAGCGAACGGACAGGGGGAGCTTTCTTT.

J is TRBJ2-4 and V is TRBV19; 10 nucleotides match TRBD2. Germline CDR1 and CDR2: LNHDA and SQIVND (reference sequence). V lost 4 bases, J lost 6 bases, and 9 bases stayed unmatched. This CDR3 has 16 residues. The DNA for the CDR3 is TGTGCCAGTAGTAAAAAGCGGGGGGGCCCAGGAAACATTCAGTACTTC. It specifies CASSKKRGGPGNIQYF.

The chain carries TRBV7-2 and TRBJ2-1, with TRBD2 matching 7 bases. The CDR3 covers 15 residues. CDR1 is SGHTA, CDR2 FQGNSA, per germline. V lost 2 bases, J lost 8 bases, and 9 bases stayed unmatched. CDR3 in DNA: TGTGCCAGCAGCTTATCTGGCGGGAGATCGTATGAGCAGTTCTTC. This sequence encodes CASSLSGGRSYEQFF.

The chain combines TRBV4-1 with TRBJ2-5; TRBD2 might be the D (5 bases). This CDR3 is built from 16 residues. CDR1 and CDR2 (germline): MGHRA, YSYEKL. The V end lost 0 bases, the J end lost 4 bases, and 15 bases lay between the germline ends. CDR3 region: CASSQEAGLTRETQYF. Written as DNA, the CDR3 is TGCGCCAGCAGCCAAGAGGCAGGACTCACGAGAGAGACCCAGTACTTC.